The 30 T cell receptor beta chains presented below share a single source sample, sequenced in a study of read filtering for tumor transcriptome and immune sequencing. Molecular barcoded adaptors covering alpha/delta and beta/gamma chains were used on roughly 400 ng RNA. TCRdb reprocessed the reads with MiXCR, giving one entry per CDR3 protein. Among fewer than 150,000 distinct CDR3 sequences, 10% to 15% were seen once, and the ten largest hold about 10%. The material sequenced was a population of CD138-negative cells sorted from bone marrow. The source is a donor at least 40 years old with multiple myeloma.

Ten or more counts support this clonotype. The CDR3 protein is CASSSGHSETQYF. As DNA, the CDR3 is TGCGCCAGCAGCTCAGGACATTCGGAGACCCAGTACTTC. The J gene is TRBJ2-5, the V gene TRBV5-1; possible D gene TRBD1, 5 bases. V lost 3 bases, J lost 5 bases, and 11 bases lay in between. Germline V gene lookup returns CDR1 SGHRS and CDR2 YFSETQ. This CDR3 region has 13 residues. The variable domain in full, with the rest retrieved from reference TRBV5-1 and TRBJ2-5, is KAGVTQTPRYLIKTRGQQVTLSCSPISGHRSVSWYQQTPGQGLQFLFEYFSETQRNKGNFPGRFSGRQFSNSRSEMNVSTLELGDSALYLCASSSGHSETQYFGPGTRLLVL.

This clonotype was counted many times. This chain uses TRBV3-1 with TRBJ2-7, with 10 bases aligning to TRBD2. This CDR3 has 15 amino acids. With 4 bases clipped from V and 2 bases from J, the junction kept 5 bases outside the gene matches. Germline-derived CDR1 and CDR2 are LGHDT and YNNKEL (reference sequence). Here the CDR3 reads CASSPGTSVTYEQYF. In DNA form, the CDR3 reads TGTGCCAGCAGCCCCGGGACTAGCGTTACCTACGAGCAGTACTTC.

Many counts were recorded for this clonotype. The gene calls are TRBV7-9 and TRBJ2-3; weak D call: TRBD2 (5 bases). The germline V gene encodes CDR1 SEHNR and CDR2 FQNEAQ (reference sequence). V lost 5 bases to trimming and J lost 6 bases, with 18 bases between them. The CDR3 runs 15 residues. The CDR3 reads CASSPPGGAGDTQYF. The DNA of the CDR3 is TGTGCCAGCAGCCCCCCTGGAGGCGCAGGTGATACGCAGTATTTT.

This clonotype has at least ten counts. The chain couples TRBV7-9 to TRBJ2-3; maybe TRBD2 (6 bases). The CDR3 spans 14 residues. The germline V and J ends were trimmed by 4 bases and 2 bases, with 10 bases remaining between them. Germline values: CDR1 SEHNR, CDR2 FQNEAQ (reference sequence). CDR3 bases: TGTGCCAGCAGCTGGGGGGTAAACACAGATACGCAGTATTTT. It encodes CASSWGVNTDTQYF.

This chain links TRBV6-1 with TRBJ2-2; TRBD2 matches 11 bases. The CDR3 sequence is 16 residues long. CDR1 MNHNS and CDR2 SASEGT come from the germline V gene. The V and J ends lost 10 bases and 3 bases, in that order; junction bases with no gene match: 10. The CDR3 nucleotides read TGTGCCATCACTAGCGGGAGTACCAGGGACACCGGGGAGCTGTTTTTT. As protein: CAITSGSTRDTGELFF.

This chain connects TRBV19 to TRBJ1-3; D is uncertain. The CDR3 is 14 amino acids. Between the trimmed V and J ends, which lost 6 bases and 0 bases, there was a span of 9 bases. Per the germline V gene, CDR1 is LNHDA and CDR2 is SQIVND (reference sequence). The CDR3 DNA follows: TGTGCCAGTAGGACGGATAACTCTGGAAACACCATATATTTT. It yields the protein CASRTDNSGNTIYF.

Ten or more counts support this clonotype. The chain combines TRBV5-1 with TRBJ2-2, with 7 bases identical to TRBD1. V shed 4 bases, J shed 4 bases, and the junction held 7 bases outside the gene matches. The CDR3 is made up of 15 amino acids. Germline CDR1 SGHRS, CDR2 YFSETQ. The CDR3 DNA sequence: TGCGCCAGCAGCGGACAGGCAGCTACCACCGGGGAGCTGTTTTTT. Translating gives CASSGQAATTGELFF.

This clonotype came up a few times. The gene calls are TRBV9 and TRBJ2-1, with 11 positions matching TRBD2. V gave up 0 bases and J gave up 12 bases; unmatched junction bases: 5. This CDR3 spans 14 amino acids. The germline V gene has CDR1 SGDLS and CDR2 YYNGEE. The CDR3 DNA sequence: TGTGCCAGCAGCGTAGTTAGCGGGGGGGCCGGGCAGTTCTTC. Its translation: CASSVVSGGAGQFF.

The chain recombines TRBV19 with TRBJ1-5, with D unclear. Germline loops: CDR1 LNHDA, CDR2 SQIVND (reference sequence). The V and J ends lost 3 bases and 1 base respectively, with 1 base between them. The CDR3 loop spans 12 amino acids. The CDR3 sequence: CASSMSNQPQHF. As DNA, the CDR3 is TGTGCCAGTAGTATGAGCAATCAGCCCCAGCATTTT.

This clonotype has ten or more counts. The V and J genes are TRBV29-1 and TRBJ2-7, with 14 bases matching TRBD2. V shed 7 bases and J 6 bases; nucleotides not matched to a gene: 2. CDR3 length: 12 amino acids. Germline-derived CDR1 and CDR2 are SQVTM and ANQGSEA. CDR3 nucleotides: TGCAGCGGCGGACTAGCGGGAGGCGAGCAGTACTTC. Translation gives CSGGLAGGEQYF.

This sequence joins TRBV19 and TRBJ1-5; 10 bases match TRBD1. The germline gives CDR1 LNHDA, CDR2 SQIVND (reference sequence). The trim removed 4 bases at V and 7 bases at J, leaving 10 bases unmatched. The CDR3 is made up of 16 amino acids. The CDR3 DNA reads as TGTGCCAGTAGTAAACGCCGGGACAGGGGCAGCCAGCCCCAGCATTTT. It yields the protein CASSKRRDRGSQPQHF.

A note on this clonotype: This may come from a read error, since a much larger clone is one base off. The rearrangement uses TRBV7-8 and TRBJ1-5; weak D call: TRBD1 (6 bases). The CDR3 consists of 16 residues. Per the germline V gene, CDR1 is SGHVS and CDR2 is FQNEAQ. For the CDR3, the DNA is TGTGTCAGCAGCTTCCGTTGGGGGGCGAGCAATCAGCCCCAGCATTTT. This gives the protein CVSSFRWGASNQPQHF.

This clonotype was detected many times. The V gene is TRBV7-8, the J gene TRBJ2-1; 9 bases agree with TRBD2. CDR1 is SGHVS, CDR2 FQNEAQ, per germline. The CDR3 covers 16 residues. V lost 7 bases, J lost 12 bases, and 19 bases stayed unmatched. The CDR3 region has the DNA TGTGCCAGCACCATCGATAGCGGGAGATCAGACCGGGGGCAGTTCTTC. It codes for CASTIDSGRSDRGQFF.

Ten or more counts support this clonotype. The chain combines TRBV20-1 with TRBJ2-3; 8 bases line up with TRBD2. Trimming removed 3 bases from V and 5 bases from J; junction bases left unmatched: 16. The CDR3 covers 17 residues. Per germline, CDR1 DFQATT and CDR2 SNEGSKA (reference sequence). CDR3 nucleotide sequence: TGCAGTGCTAGCCCCTTTACCGGGGGGGGGGAGGTAGATACGCAGTATTTT. Residues: CSASPFTGGGEVDTQYF.

About this clonotype: A read error may explain this, as a much larger clone is one base away. The chain carries TRBV29-1 and TRBJ2-1, with 15 bases fitting TRBD2. The CDR3 is 16 residues long. The germline gives CDR1 SQVTM, CDR2 ANQGSEA. The DNA for the CDR3 is TGCAGCGTAAGCGGGACTAGCGGGAGGCATCTCAATGGGCAGTTCTTC. Protein sequence: CSVSGTSGRHLNGQFF.

This clonotype was recorded many times. An end of the junction does not agree with germline; a read error may underlie this. The rearrangement uses TRBV7-2 and TRBJ2-1, with 10 positions matching TRBD2. Germline CDR1 is SGHTA and CDR2 is FQGNSA. The CDR3 totals 16 residues. DNA of the CDR3: TGTGCCAGCAGCGTAGCTTCTAGCGGGGGTTACAATGAGCAGTTCTTC. This encodes CASSVASSGGYNEQFF.

At least ten counts were recorded for this clonotype. CDR3 sequence: CASREQVSDSGNTIYF. The CDR3, as DNA: TGTGCCAGCAGGGAACAGGTATCCGACTCTGGAAACACCATATATTTT. The chain employs TRBV2 and TRBJ1-3; D perhaps matches TRBD1 (5 bases). Trimming took 6 bases from V and 0 from J, leaving 15 bases between them. This CDR3 has 16 amino acids. CDR1 SNHLY and CDR2 FYNNEI come from the germline V gene.

This clonotype has a count of ten or more. The chain links TRBV9 to TRBJ2-1; D unresolved. CDR1 and CDR2 (germline): SGDLS, YYNGEE. V lost 0 bases, J lost 4 bases, and 11 bases lay in between. This CDR3 comprises 15 residues. CDR3 amino acids: CASSVGDPPYNEQFF. As DNA, the CDR3 is TGTGCCAGCAGCGTAGGAGACCCCCCATACAATGAGCAGTTCTTC.

This clonotype was detected many times. V and J are TRBV6-6 and TRBJ2-4; D remains unclear. The CDR3 spans 15 residues. V was trimmed by 7 bases and J by 0 bases, leaving 13 bases between them. CDR1 is MNHNY, CDR2 SVGAGI, per germline (reference sequence). The CDR3 coding sequence is TGTGCCAGCACCTTCGGCACCCTAGCCAAAAACATTCAGTACTTC. Protein: CASTFGTLAKNIQYF.

This clonotype showed up many times. CDR3 protein: CSVEVLATNEQFF. In DNA form, the CDR3 reads TGCAGCGTTGAGGTACTAGCGACTAATGAGCAGTTCTTC. The chain employs TRBV29-1 and TRBJ2-1, with 7 bases identical to TRBD2. CDR1 is SQVTM, CDR2 ANQGSEA, per germline. The CDR3 is made up of 13 amino acids. V was pared by 3 bases and J by 7 bases, with 6 bases of the junction left unmatched.

This clonotype was seen at least ten times. The chain couples TRBV7-2 to TRBJ2-1; D unresolved. Germline V gene data show CDR1 as SGHTA and CDR2 as FQGNSA. Trimming removed 5 bases from V and 4 bases from J, with 6 bases in between. The CDR3 is 12 residues long. CDR3 loop: CASSRSYNEQFF. In nucleotides, the CDR3 is TGTGCCAGCAGCCGGTCTTACAATGAGCAGTTCTTC.

This chain uses TRBV28 with TRBJ1-2; D is unresolved. This CDR3 spans 12 amino acids. Germline assignment: CDR1 MDHEN and CDR2 SYDVKM. V lost 5 bases and J lost 3, with 7 bases in between. For the CDR3, the DNA is TGTGCCAGCAGTGTCGAAGACTATGGCTACACCTTC. Protein sequence: CASSVEDYGYTF.

This clonotype has at least ten counts. CDR3: CASSLPDRGNEKLFF. Here the CDR3 DNA reads TGTGCCAGCAGCTTACCGGACAGGGGGAATGAAAAACTGTTTTTT. The chain combines TRBV7-3 with TRBJ1-4, with 10 bases that match TRBD1. Germline V gene lookup returns CDR1 SGHTA and CDR2 FQGTGA. After removal of 2 bases from V and 5 bases from J, the junction contained 2 bases not matched to a gene. The CDR3 is 15 residues long.

The table lists this clonotype with many counts. This chain joins TRBV11-2 and TRBJ1-3; D is undetermined. The CDR3 covers 13 residues. Germline V gives CDR1 SGHAT, CDR2 FQNNGV. The V and J ends lost 4 bases and 3 bases respectively, with 7 bases between them. CDR3 coding DNA: TGTGCCAGCAGCTGGACGGATGGAAACACCATATATTTT. This encodes CASSWTDGNTIYF.

Comments on this clonotype: A much larger clonotype is one base distant, so this may be a read error. The V call is TRBV28, the J call TRBJ2-2; 9 positions match TRBD1. Germline CDR1 and CDR2: MDHEN and SYDVKM. The CDR3 contains 16 residues. CDR3 coding DNA: TGTGCCGGCCAGTCGGGACAGGGACGAAGAACCGGGGAGCTGGTTTTT. It yields the protein CAGQSGQGRRTGELVF.

This clonotype appeared many times. The chain joins TRBV29-1 to TRBJ2-1; D is unclear. V lost 3 bases, J lost 9 bases, and 15 bases lay in between. The CDR3 consists of 13 residues. The germline V gene encodes CDR1 SQVTM and CDR2 ANQGSEA. As DNA, the CDR3 is TGCAGCGTTGATCGCGACCAAACCGGTGAGCAGTTCTTC. Amino acid sequence: CSVDRDQTGEQFF.

Concerning this clonotype itself: This could be a read error, since a much larger clone is one nucleotide away. CDR3 nucleotides: TGCAGTGCTAGGATTAGTAACACCGGGAAGCTGTTTTTT. Its protein is CSARISNTGKLFF. V and J are TRBV20-1 and TRBJ2-2, with D maybe TRBD2 (5 bases). The V gene's germline CDR1 is DFQATT and CDR2 SNEGSKA (reference sequence). There are 13 residues in the CDR3.

The sample holds many counts of this clonotype. The J gene is TRBJ2-3, the V gene TRBV2; the D is unclear. V was pared by 6 bases and J by 3 bases, with 7 bases between. This CDR3 contains 12 residues. Germline CDR1 is SNHLY and CDR2 is FYNNEI. CDR3 region: CASSPTTDTQYF. The DNA of the CDR3 is TGTGCCAGCAGCCCCACAACAGATACGCAGTATTTT.

This clonotype was recorded many times. The gene calls are TRBV29-1 and TRBJ1-1; 12 nucleotides align to TRBD1. There are 14 residues in the CDR3. CDR1 and CDR2 from the germline V gene are SQVTM and ANQGSEA. The V segment lost 7 bases and the J segment 4 bases; nucleotides outside the gene matches: 7. CDR3 region: CSAGTGGGGTEAFF. The CDR3, as DNA: TGCAGCGCCGGGACAGGGGGCGGAGGCACTGAAGCTTTCTTT.

This clonotype was detected ten times or more. V and J are TRBV18 and TRBJ2-2; a possible D gene is TRBD1 (6 bases). Germline CDR1 is KGHSH and CDR2 is LQKENI. V lost 5 bases and J lost 1, with 11 bases in between. The CDR3 contains 15 residues. The CDR3 loop is CASSEGQMNTGELFF. The DNA for the CDR3 is TGTGCCAGCTCAGAAGGACAGATGAACACCGGGGAGCTGTTTTTT.